This is a list of T cell receptor beta chains from one sample in a study of T-cell memory formation after mild COVID-19. TCRdb ran MiXCR on the 5' RACE reads and lists one entry per CDR3 protein. There are some 82,000 distinct CDR3 sequences in the sample; roughly 12% occur only once, and 35% to 50% lies in the top ten. The sequenced material came from PBMCs or a T cell subset sorted from them (not recorded which). All receptors come from a man younger than 35 who had mild COVID-19 (a few samples of this study predate the infection). Cell type and time point are not known. Both conserved end residues are part of each CDR3. Each record gives: clone size, J gene, D gene, V gene, CDR3 protein, CDR3 DNA. The D gene is left open where the match is weak. Part of the rows lack a size; the others show once, few, many or a class for expanded clones.

few TRBJ2-5 NA TRBV18 CASSIGAGYQETQYF TGTGCCAGCTCCATTGGGGCCGGGTACCAAGAGACCCAGTACTTC
few TRBJ2-2 NA TRBV30 CAWSLGVGAHTGELFF TGTGCCTGGAGCCTGGGGGTCGGAGCCCACACCGGGGAGCTGTTTTTT
NA TRBJ2-2 NA TRBV6-5 CASRLGPGELFF TGTGCCAGCAGGCTCGGACCCGGGGAGCTGTTTTTT
few TRBJ2-7 TRBD1 TRBV11-2 CASSPGTGLYEQYF TGTGCCAGCAGCCCCGGGACAGGGCTTTACGAGCAGTACTTC
NA TRBJ1-4 TRBD1 TRBV12-3/TRBV12-4 CASAGQVIEKLFF TGTGCCAGCGCGGGACAGGTGATTGAAAAACTGTTTTTT
NA TRBJ1-1 NA TRBV5-4 CASSLDPSPNTEAFF TGTGCCAGCAGCTTGGACCCGTCGCCGAACACTGAAGCTTTCTTT
NA TRBJ2-2 NA TRBV24-1 CATISPNTGELFF TGTGCCACCATCTCTCCGAACACCGGGGAGCTGTTTTTT
few TRBJ1-1 NA TRBV6-2/TRBV6-3 CASSDPGRNTEAFF TGTGCCAGCAGTGACCCGGGCCGGAACACTGAAGCTTTCTTT
few TRBJ2-5 NA TRBV12-3/TRBV12-4 CASSASTGRQETQYF TGTGCCAGCAGCGCCTCGACAGGGAGGCAAGAGACCCAGTACTTC
NA TRBJ2-1 TRBD1 TRBV29-1 CSVEHATGGSYNEQFF TGCAGCGTTGAACATGCAACAGGGGGCTCCTACAATGAGCAGTTCTTC
NA TRBJ2-2 TRBD2 TRBV19 CASKLGLAKTGELFF TGTGCCAGCAAACTCGGACTAGCGAAGACCGGGGAGCTGTTTTTT
many TRBJ2-2 TRBD2 TRBV9 CASSHPAGANTGELFF TGTGCCAGCAGCCACCCAGCGGGGGCGAACACCGGGGAGCTGTTTTTT
few TRBJ2-1 TRBD2 TRBV6-5 CASSTGLAGEQFF TGTGCCAGCAGTACGGGACTAGCGGGGGAGCAGTTCTTC
NA TRBJ2-7 NA TRBV29-1 CSVEPKGSREQYF TGCAGCGTTGAGCCTAAAGGGTCCAGGGAGCAGTACTTC
NA TRBJ1-1 NA TRBV20-1 CSASSRVENTEAFF TGCAGTGCTAGCTCCAGGGTCGAGAACACTGAAGCTTTCTTT
many TRBJ1-2 NA TRBV4-3 CASSPSRSPGVVYGYTF TGCGCCAGCAGCCCTAGCAGGTCGCCTGGTGTGGTCTATGGCTACACCTTC
few TRBJ1-5 TRBD1 TRBV6-2/TRBV6-3 CASSQGQGRQPQHF TGTGCCAGCAGCCAAGGACAGGGAAGGCAGCCCCAGCATTTT
NA TRBJ2-3 NA TRBV4-1 CASSQEAGSTDTQYF TGCGCCAGCAGCCAAGAGGCAGGGAGCACAGATACGCAGTATTTT
few TRBJ2-1 NA TRBV29-1 CSVGVSLGYNEQFF TGCAGCGTTGGTGTTAGCCTAGGGTACAATGAGCAGTTCTTC
NA TRBJ1-4 TRBD1 TRBV4-3 CASSQATGGREKLFF TGCGCCAGCAGCCAAGCTACAGGGGGCCGTGAAAAACTGTTTTTT
NA TRBJ2-7 NA TRBV5-6 CASSPDSGRSSYEQYF TGTGCCAGCAGCCCGGACTCGGGGAGGAGCTCCTACGAGCAGTACTTC
few TRBJ2-3 NA TRBV7-2 CASSPGPGLTDTQYF TGTGCCAGCAGCCCGGGGCCGGGGCTCACAGATACGCAGTATTTT
NA TRBJ2-1 NA TRBV2 CASSEGQGDSYNEQFF TGTGCCAGCAGTGAAGGGCAGGGAGACTCCTACAATGAGCAGTTCTTC
few TRBJ1-1 NA TRBV5-6 CASSPGDSTEAFF TGTGCCAGCAGCCCGGGGGACTCCACTGAAGCTTTCTTT
NA TRBJ2-3 NA TRBV3-1 CASSQAPPPDTQYF TGTGCCAGCAGCCAAGCACCCCCCCCGGATACGCAGTATTTT
many TRBJ2-7 TRBD1 TRBV5-4 CASSLGTGTSYEQYF TGTGCCAGCAGCCTGGGGACAGGGACTTCCTACGAGCAGTACTTC
NA TRBJ2-4 NA TRBV12-3/TRBV12-4 CASSFIGNIQYF TGTGCCAGCAGTTTTATAGGGAACATTCAGTACTTC
few TRBJ2-7 NA TRBV7-9 CASSFPRGNAEQYF TGTGCCAGCAGCTTTCCGAGGGGCAACGCTGAGCAGTACTTC
few TRBJ1-5 NA TRBV27 CASSMGGPHQPQHF TGTGCCAGCAGTATGGGGGGCCCTCATCAGCCCCAGCATTTT
few TRBJ2-4 TRBD2 TRBV11-2 CASSSRRASGGTLAKNIQYF TGTGCCAGCAGTTCCCGGCGTGCTAGCGGGGGGACCCTAGCCAAAAACATTCAGTACTTC
NA TRBJ1-2 NA TRBV27 CASSNRVIGYGYTF TGTGCCAGCAGTAACAGGGTAATTGGGTATGGCTACACCTTC
few TRBJ2-7 TRBD2 TRBV5-5 CASSFNSGPGEQYF TGTGCCAGCAGCTTTAATAGCGGGCCGGGGGAGCAGTACTTC
few TRBJ1-4 NA TRBV4-1 CASTGRRHEKLFF TGCGCCAGCACAGGACGACGGCATGAAAAACTGTTTTTT
NA TRBJ2-3 TRBD1 TRBV28 CASSLETGLGSSTDTQYF TGTGCCAGCAGTTTAGAGACAGGGTTGGGGAGTAGCACAGATACGCAGTATTTT
NA TRBJ2-3 NA TRBV7-2 CASSPVRDGTDTQYF TGTGCCAGCAGCCCCGTCCGGGACGGCACAGATACGCAGTATTTT
NA TRBJ1-2 NA TRBV6-5 CASSYSIPGRYGYTF TGTGCCAGCAGTTACTCGATACCAGGGCGCTATGGCTACACCTTC
many TRBJ1-5 TRBD1 TRBV20-1 CSAPLRDRGYQPQHF TGCAGTGCCCCACTCCGGGACAGGGGCTATCAGCCCCAGCATTTT
few TRBJ2-1 TRBD2 TRBV6-1 CASSHKTSGDYNEQFF TGTGCCAGCAGTCATAAAACTAGCGGGGACTACAATGAGCAGTTCTTC
many TRBJ2-7 TRBD1 TRBV4-1 CASSHTSGQGYEQYF TGCGCCAGCAGCCATACATCGGGACAGGGCTACGAGCAGTACTTC
many TRBJ1-1 NA TRBV11-2 CASSLAGWAFF TGTGCCAGCAGCCTCGCGGGGTGGGCTTTCTTT
NA TRBJ1-2 NA TRBV20-1 CSATSQLNYGYTF TGCAGTGCTACCTCACAATTAAACTATGGCTACACCTTC
NA TRBJ2-1 NA TRBV4-1 CASSQAGAAPYNEQFF TGCGCCAGCAGCCAAGCGGGGGCTGCCCCCTACAATGAGCAGTTCTTC
NA TRBJ2-5 NA TRBV6-2/TRBV6-3 CARSHVPGAGRQETQYF TGTGCCAGAAGTCACGTCCCGGGGGCAGGACGCCAAGAGACCCAGTACTTC
many TRBJ2-7 NA TRBV4-1 CASSLAADHSYEQYF TGCGCCAGCAGCCTAGCTGCGGATCACTCCTACGAGCAGTACTTC
few TRBJ2-5 NA TRBV7-9 CASSFAQDPQETQYF TGTGCCAGCAGCTTCGCACAGGATCCCCAAGAGACCCAGTACTTC
few TRBJ2-3 NA TRBV6-2/TRBV6-3 CASSYAGRPTDTQYF TGTGCCAGCAGTTACGCGGGCAGACCAACAGATACGCAGTATTTT
NA TRBJ1-2 NA TRBV7-9 CASLKNGAGKGYTF TGTGCCAGCCTTAAGAACGGGGCTGGAAAGGGCTACACCTTC
NA TRBJ1-5 NA TRBV7-9 CASSLDAGNQPQHF TGTGCCAGCAGCTTAGATGCTGGCAATCAGCCCCAGCATTTT
NA TRBJ2-7 TRBD1 TRBV9 CASSAAGQGSYEQYF TGTGCCAGCAGCGCCGCGGGACAGGGGAGTTACGAGCAGTACTTC
many TRBJ1-3 NA TRBV7-9 CASSSSTEAVGNTIYF TGTGCCAGCAGCTCCAGTACGGAAGCTGTAGGAAACACCATATATTTT
NA TRBJ2-7 NA TRBV2 CASRGGHSYEQYF TGTGCCAGCAGGGGCGGTCACTCCTACGAGCAGTACTTC
few TRBJ1-5 NA TRBV2 CASSGSRESSSYQPQHF TGTGCCAGCAGTGGGAGTAGGGAGTCTAGCTCCTATCAGCCCCAGCATTTT
many TRBJ1-1 NA TRBV9 CASSGAMGTEAFF TGTGCCAGCAGCGGAGCTATGGGCACTGAAGCTTTCTTT
NA TRBJ2-3 TRBD2 TRBV24-1 CATSDSAGALPDTQYF TGTGCCACCAGTGATTCAGCGGGGGCACTCCCAGATACGCAGTATTTT